This T cell receptor (beta chain) was recorded in a study of T cells in Graves' hyperthyroidism and ophthalmopathy. Study-level background: The blood sample was taken at first diagnosis, before treatment began. Notes on the study in general: Median prediction lead before ophthalmopathy onset was roughly 6 months with the model. Most thyroid clonotypes that were expanded above 0.001 also turned up in blood.

This clonotype appeared many times. The antigen is not known. Diagnoses were established using clinical symptoms, serum thyroxine and TRAb, thyroid ultrasound and orbital computed tomography. Using RNA transcripts as the source, TCR beta CDR3 regions were amplified. RT-PCR in the first round (using the HTBI primer set) targeted the TCR CDR3. MiXCR, run by TCRdb on the multiplex PCR reads, gives a single entry per CDR3 protein. The sample yields roughly 560,000 distinct CDR3 sequences, about 15% seen once. With 5 bases removed from V and 1 base from J, the gap between germline ends came to 14 bases. Germline CDR1 and CDR2: MDHEN and SYDVKM. The CDR3 has 16 amino acids.

What was sequenced was blood. This clonotype originated in a woman in her thirties or forties with Graves' ophthalmopathy. The rearrangement links TRBV28 to TRBJ2-2; D is perhaps TRBD2 (5 bases). The CDR3 bases are TGTGCCAGCAGTCGCCGAGGGCGTGAGAACACCGGGGAGCTGTTTTTT. Encoded protein: CASSRRGRENTGELFF.